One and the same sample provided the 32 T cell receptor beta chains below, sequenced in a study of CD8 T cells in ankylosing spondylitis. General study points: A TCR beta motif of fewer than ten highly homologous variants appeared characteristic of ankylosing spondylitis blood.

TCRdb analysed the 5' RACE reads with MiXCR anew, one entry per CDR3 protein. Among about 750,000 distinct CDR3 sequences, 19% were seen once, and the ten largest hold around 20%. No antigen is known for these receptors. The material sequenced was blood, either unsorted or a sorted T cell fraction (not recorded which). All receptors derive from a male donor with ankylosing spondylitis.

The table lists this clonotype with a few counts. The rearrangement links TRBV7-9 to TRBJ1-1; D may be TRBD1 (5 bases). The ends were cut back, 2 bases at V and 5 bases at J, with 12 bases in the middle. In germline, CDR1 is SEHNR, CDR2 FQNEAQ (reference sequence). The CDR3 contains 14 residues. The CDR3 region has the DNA TGTGCCAGCAGCTTATGGGAGAGGGGTACTGAAGCTTTCTTT. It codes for CASSLWERGTEAFF.

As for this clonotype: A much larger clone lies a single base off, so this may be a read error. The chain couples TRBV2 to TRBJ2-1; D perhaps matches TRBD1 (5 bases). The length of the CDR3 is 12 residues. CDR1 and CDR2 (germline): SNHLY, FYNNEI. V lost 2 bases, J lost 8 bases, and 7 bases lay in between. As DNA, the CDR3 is TGTGCCAGCAGTGAACAGGGCTATGAGCAGTTCTTC. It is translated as CASSEQGYEQFF.

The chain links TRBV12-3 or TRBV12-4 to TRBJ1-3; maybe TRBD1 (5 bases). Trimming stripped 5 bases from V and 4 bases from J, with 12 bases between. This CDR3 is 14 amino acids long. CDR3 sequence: CASSRPGGGNTIYF. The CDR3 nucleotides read TGTGCCAGCAGTCGCCCTGGGGGAGGAAACACCATATATTTT.

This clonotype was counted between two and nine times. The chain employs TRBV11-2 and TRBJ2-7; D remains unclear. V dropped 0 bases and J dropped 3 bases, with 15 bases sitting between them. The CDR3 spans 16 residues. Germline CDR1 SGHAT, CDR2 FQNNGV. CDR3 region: CASSLEGGSRIYEQYF. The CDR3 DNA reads TGTGCCAGCAGCTTAGAGGGTGGGTCCAGAATCTACGAGCAGTACTTC.

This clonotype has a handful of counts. The CDR3 DNA sequence: TGTGCCAGCAGCTTAGTGAGTAGCGGCACAGATACGCAGTATTTT. Translating gives CASSLVSSGTDTQYF. The rearrangement links TRBV7-2 to TRBJ2-3; TRBD2 might be the D (5 bases). V was clipped by 1 base and J by 1 base, with 9 bases between them. Looked up from germline, CDR1 is SGHTA and CDR2 is FQGNSA. This CDR3 has 15 amino acids.

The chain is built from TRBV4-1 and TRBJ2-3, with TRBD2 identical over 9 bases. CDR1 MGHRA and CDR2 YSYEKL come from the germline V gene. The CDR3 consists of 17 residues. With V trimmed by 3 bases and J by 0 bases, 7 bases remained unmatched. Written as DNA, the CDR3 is TGCGCCAGCAGCCACGATTTAGCGGGAGCTAGCACAGATACGCAGTATTTT. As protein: CASSHDLAGASTDTQYF.

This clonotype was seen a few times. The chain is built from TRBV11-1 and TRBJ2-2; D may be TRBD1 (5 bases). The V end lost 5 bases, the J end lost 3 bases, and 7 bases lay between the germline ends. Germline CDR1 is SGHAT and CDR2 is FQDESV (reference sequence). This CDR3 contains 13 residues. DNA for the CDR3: TGTGCCAGCAGCAAGACAGACACCGGGGAGCTGTTTTTT. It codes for CASSKTDTGELFF.

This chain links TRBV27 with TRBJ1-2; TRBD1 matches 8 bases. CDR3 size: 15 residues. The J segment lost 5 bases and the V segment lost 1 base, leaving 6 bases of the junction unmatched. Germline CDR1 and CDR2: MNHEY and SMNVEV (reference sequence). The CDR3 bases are TGTGCCAGCAGTTTATACTCAGGGGGCGCTTATGGCTACACCTTC. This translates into CASSLYSGGAYGYTF.

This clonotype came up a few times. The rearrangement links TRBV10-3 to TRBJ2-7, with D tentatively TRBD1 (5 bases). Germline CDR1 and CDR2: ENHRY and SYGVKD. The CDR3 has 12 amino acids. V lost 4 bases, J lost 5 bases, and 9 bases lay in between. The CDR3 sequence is CAISVQGHEQYF. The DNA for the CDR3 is TGTGCCATCAGTGTTCAGGGCCACGAGCAGTACTTC.

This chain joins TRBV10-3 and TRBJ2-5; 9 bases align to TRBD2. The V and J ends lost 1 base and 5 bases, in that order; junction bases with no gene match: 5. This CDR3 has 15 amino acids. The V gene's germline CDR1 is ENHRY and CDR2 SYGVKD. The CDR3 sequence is CAISEFLAGTETQYF. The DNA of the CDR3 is TGTGCCATCAGTGAGTTCCTAGCGGGAACGGAGACCCAGTACTTC.

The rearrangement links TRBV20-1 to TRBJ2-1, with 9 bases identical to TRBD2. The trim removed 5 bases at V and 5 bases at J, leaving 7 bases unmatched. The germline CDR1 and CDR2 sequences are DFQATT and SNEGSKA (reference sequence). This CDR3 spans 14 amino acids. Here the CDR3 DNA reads TGCAGTGCTTTTAGCGGGAGAACGGACAATGAGCAGTTCTTC. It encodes CSAFSGRTDNEQFF.

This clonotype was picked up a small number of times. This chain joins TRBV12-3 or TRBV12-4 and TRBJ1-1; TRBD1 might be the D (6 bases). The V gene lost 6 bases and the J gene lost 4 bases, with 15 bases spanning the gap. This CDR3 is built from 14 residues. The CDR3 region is CASSPDRRGTEAFF. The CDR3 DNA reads TGTGCCAGCAGCCCTGACCGCAGGGGCACTGAAGCTTTCTTT.

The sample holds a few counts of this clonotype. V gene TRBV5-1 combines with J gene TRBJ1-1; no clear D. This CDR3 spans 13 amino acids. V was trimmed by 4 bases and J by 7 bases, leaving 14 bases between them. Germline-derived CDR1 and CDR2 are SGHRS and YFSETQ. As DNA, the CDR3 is TGCGCCAGCAGCCCCCAGAAGAGTCTTGAAGCTTTCTTT. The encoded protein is CASSPQKSLEAFF.

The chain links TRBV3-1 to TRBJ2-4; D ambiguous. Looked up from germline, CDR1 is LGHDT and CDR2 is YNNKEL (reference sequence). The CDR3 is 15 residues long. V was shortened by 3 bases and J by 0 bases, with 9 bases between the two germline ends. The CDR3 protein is CASSHPSKAKNIQYF. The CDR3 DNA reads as TGTGCCAGCAGCCACCCCTCGAAAGCCAAAAACATTCAGTACTTC. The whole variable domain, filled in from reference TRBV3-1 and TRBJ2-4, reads DTAVSQTPKYLVTQMGNDKSIKCEQNLGHDTMYWYKQDSKKFLKIMFSYNNKELIINETVPNRFSPKSPDKAHLNLHINSLELGDSAVYFCASSHPSKAKNIQYFGAGTRLSVL.

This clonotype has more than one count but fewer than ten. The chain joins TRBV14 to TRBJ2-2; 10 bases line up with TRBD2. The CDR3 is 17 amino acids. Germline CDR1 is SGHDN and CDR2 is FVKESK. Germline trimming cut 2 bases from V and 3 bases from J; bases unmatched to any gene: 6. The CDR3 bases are TGTGCCAGCAGCCAAAGACAACTAGCGGGATACACCGGGGAGCTGTTTTTT. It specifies CASSQRQLAGYTGELFF.

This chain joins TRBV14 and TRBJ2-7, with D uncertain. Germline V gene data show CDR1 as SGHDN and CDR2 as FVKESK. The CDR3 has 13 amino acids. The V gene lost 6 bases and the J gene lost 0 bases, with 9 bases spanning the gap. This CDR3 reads CASRVRDSYEQYF. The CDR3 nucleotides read TGTGCCAGCAGGGTCAGAGACTCCTACGAGCAGTACTTC. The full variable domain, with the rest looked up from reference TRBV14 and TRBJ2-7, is EAGVTQFPSHSVIEKGQTVTLRCDPISGHDNLYWYRRVMGKEIKFLLHFVKESKQDESGMPNNRFLAERTGGTYSTLKVQPAELEDSGVYFCASRVRDSYEQYFGPGTRLTVT.

The CDR3 DNA sequence: TGTGCCAGCAGCCCCCAGACAGGGCTCTCCTACGAGCAGTACTTC. This sequence encodes CASSPQTGLSYEQYF. The chain employs TRBV9 and TRBJ2-7, with 7 bases aligning to TRBD1. V shed 4 bases, J shed 0 bases, and the junction held 7 bases outside the gene matches. This CDR3 has 15 residues. Germline loops: CDR1 SGDLS, CDR2 YYNGEE. Supplemented by reference TRBV9 and TRBJ2-7, the full variable domain reads DSGVTQTPKHLITATGQRVTLRCSPRSGDLSVYWYQQSLDQGLQFLIQYYNGEERAKGNILERFSAQQFPDLHSELNLSSLELGDSALYFCASSPQTGLSYEQYFGPGTRLTVT.

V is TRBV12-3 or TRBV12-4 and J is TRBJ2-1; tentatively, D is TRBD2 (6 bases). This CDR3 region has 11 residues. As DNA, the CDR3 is TGTGTCACGGGGAGGCTAGGTGAGCAGTTCTTC. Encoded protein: CVTGRLGEQFF.

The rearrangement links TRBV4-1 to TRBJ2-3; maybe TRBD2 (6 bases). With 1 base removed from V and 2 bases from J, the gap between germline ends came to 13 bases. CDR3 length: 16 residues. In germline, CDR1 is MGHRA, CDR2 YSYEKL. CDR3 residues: CASSQGGDLDTDTQYF. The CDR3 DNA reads TGCGCCAGCAGCCAAGGTGGGGACTTAGACACAGATACGCAGTATTTT.

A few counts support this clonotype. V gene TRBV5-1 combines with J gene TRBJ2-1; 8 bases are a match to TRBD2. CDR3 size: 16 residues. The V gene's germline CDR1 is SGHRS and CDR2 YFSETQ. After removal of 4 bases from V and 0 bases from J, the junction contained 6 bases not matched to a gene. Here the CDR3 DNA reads TGCGCCAGCAGCATTAGGAGCGGGGGCTCCTACAATGAGCAGTTCTTC. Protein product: CASSIRSGGSYNEQFF.

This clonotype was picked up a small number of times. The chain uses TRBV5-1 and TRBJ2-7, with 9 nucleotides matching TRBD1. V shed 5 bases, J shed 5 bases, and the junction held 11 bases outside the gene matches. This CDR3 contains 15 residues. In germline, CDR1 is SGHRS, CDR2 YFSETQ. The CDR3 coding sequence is TGCGCCAGCAGGATTCCCGGGACAGGGTATGACGAGCAGTACTTC. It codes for CASRIPGTGYDEQYF.

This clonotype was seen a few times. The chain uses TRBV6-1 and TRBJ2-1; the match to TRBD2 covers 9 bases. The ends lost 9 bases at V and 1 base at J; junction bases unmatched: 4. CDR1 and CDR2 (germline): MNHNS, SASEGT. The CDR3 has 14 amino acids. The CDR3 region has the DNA TGTGCCAGTCGCGGGGGGGGGTCCTACAATGAGCAGTTCTTC. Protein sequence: CASRGGGSYNEQFF.

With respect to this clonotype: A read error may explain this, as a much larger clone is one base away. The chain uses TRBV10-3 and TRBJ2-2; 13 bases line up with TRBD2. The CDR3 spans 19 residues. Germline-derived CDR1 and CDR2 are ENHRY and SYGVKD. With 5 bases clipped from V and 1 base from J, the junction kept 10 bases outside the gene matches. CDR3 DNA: TGTGCCATCAGTTTACCCCCCCGACTAGCGGGGGGGAACACCGGGGAGCTGTTTTTT. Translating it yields CAISLPPRLAGGNTGELFF.

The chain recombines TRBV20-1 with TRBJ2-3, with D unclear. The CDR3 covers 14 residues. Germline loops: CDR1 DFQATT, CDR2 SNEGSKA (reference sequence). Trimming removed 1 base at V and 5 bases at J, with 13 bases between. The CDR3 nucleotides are TGCAGTGCTAGAGGGCGAACGTGGGTAGATACGCAGTATTTT. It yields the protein CSARGRTWVDTQYF.

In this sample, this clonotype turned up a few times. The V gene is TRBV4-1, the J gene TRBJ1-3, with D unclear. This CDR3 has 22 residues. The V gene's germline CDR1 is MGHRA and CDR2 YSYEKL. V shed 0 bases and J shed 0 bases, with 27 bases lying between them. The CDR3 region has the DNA TGCGCCAGCAGCCAAGAGACCTACCCGCCCGTCCTCCGGGCACACTCTGGAAACACCATATATTTT. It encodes CASSQETYPPVLRAHSGNTIYF.

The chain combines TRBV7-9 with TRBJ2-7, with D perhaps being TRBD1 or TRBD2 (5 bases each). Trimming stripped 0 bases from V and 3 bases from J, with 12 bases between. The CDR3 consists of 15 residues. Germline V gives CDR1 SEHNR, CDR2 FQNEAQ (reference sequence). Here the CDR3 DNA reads TGTGCCAGCAGCTTAGCCTCGGGACGGTACTACGAGCAGTACTTC. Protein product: CASSLASGRYYEQYF.

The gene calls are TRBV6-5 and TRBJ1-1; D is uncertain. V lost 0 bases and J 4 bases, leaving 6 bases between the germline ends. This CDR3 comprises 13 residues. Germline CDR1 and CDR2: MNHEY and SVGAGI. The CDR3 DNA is TGTGCCAGCAGTTACTCGATGAGCACTGAAGCTTTCTTT. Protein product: CASSYSMSTEAFF.

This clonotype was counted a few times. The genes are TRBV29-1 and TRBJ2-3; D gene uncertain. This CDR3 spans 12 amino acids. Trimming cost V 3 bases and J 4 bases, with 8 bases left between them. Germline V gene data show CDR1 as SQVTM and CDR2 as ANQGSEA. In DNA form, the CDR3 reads TGCAGCGTTGAGTGGACCCCAGATACGCAGTATTTT. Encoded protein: CSVEWTPDTQYF.

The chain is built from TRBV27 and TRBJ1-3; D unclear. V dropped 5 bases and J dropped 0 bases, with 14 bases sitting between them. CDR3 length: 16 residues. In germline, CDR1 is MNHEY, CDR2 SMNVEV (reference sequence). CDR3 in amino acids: CASSPNNIFSGNTIYF. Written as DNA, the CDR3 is TGTGCCAGCAGTCCGAATAATATTTTCTCTGGAAACACCATATATTTT.

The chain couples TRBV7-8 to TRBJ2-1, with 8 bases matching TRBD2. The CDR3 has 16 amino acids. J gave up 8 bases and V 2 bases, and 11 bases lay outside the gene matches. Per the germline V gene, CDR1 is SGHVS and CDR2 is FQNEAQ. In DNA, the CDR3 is TGTGCCAGCAGCTTAATGGTATTAGCGGGAATCGATGAGCAGTTCTTC. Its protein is CASSLMVLAGIDEQFF.

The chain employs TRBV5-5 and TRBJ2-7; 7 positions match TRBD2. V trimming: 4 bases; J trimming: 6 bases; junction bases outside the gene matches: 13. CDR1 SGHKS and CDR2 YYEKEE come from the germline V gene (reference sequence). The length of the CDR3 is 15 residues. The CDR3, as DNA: TGTGCCAGCAGCGGGAGTTCCTTAGCGGGCGTCGAGCAGTACTTC. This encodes CASSGSSLAGVEQYF.

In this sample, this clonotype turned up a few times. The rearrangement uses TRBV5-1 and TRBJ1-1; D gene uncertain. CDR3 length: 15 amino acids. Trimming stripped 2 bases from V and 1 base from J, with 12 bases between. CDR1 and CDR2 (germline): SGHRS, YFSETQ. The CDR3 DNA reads TGCGCCAGCAGCTTTGGCCCACGGGAGAACACTGAAGCTTTCTTT. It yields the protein CASSFGPRENTEAFF.